This entry features one T cell receptor (beta chain) sequence. Gene names refer to mouse genes. Other DNA sequences in this sample translate to the same CDR3. The sample originates from a study of CD8+ T cells in alopecia areata. In the study overall: Female roughly 6-10-week-old C3H/HeJ recipients received skin from roughly 6-12-month-old C3H/HeJ graft donors with spontaneous alopecia.

cDNA reverse transcribed from extracted RNA served as the sequencing template. Profiled with immunoSEQ multiplex PCR; TCRdb holds only in-frame clones, not every one. The sample was found to contain 290,000 or so clones, and every one recurs. Markers including CD4, CD8alpha, NKG2D and NKG2ACE guided sorting of pooled cutaneous lymph node cells. Sample: CD4+ T cells sorted from a lymph node. The clonotype originates from a C3H/HeJ mouse with alopecia areata. The MHC haplotype recorded for the strain is H2-k.

The CDR3 here is CASSDMGYEQYF. The CDR3 DNA, read in part, is TGTGCCAGCAGTGATATGGGGTAT. The V gene is TRBV13-3, the J gene TRBJ2-7; perhaps TRBD2 as D (5 bases). The read is 4 residues too short to cover the CDR3 end, so that end is filled in from the germline J gene. The CDR3 length is 12 residues. The germline V gene has CDR1 NNHDY and CDR2 SYVADS.